The rows below give T cell receptor beta chains drawn from one sample of a study of control samples from healthy donors and cancer patients. The protocol was immunoSEQ multiplex PCR, while the TCRdb copy is restricted to in-frame clones and leaves out a portion. The repertoire includes about 72,000 clones, approximately 92% of them detected once, and about 5% sits in the top ten. Sequencing used blood. Source of these receptors: a woman aged 60-70 years in good health. Each CDR3 is given with its conserved first and last residue. D genes are given only for firm matches. Not all rows give a size; the values are once, few, many and, for expanded clones, a class.

cdr3_nt cdr3_aa d_call clone_size j_call v_call
TGTGCCACCAGTGACCCGACAGGGTCCTCCGAGCAGTACTTC CATSDPTGSSEQYF TRBD1 - TRBJ2-7 TRBV24-1
TGCGCCAGCAGCTTGGGCGGGATTAGCACAGATACGCAGTATTTT CASSLGGISTDTQYF - few TRBJ2-3 TRBV5-1
TGTGCCAGCAGTAGCGGGAACTTCAATGAGCAGTTCTTC CASSSGNFNEQFF TRBD2 - TRBJ2-1 TRBV9
TGTGCCAGTACACGGGTAGGGACCGGGGAGCTGTTTTTT CASTRVGTGELFF - - TRBJ2-2 TRBV19
TGTGCCAGCAGTAATAGACCGGAGAACACTGAAGCTTTCTTT CASSNRPENTEAFF - - TRBJ1-1 TRBV25-1
TGTGCCAGTAGTACCTCATCTACAGGGCTCAATCAGCCCCAGCATTTT CASSTSSTGLNQPQHF - - TRBJ1-5 TRBV19
TGTGCCTGGGGGCAAACTGGAAACACCATATATTTT CAWGQTGNTIYF - - TRBJ1-3 TRBV30
TGTGCCAGCAGTGACAACCACTGGGACAGGGGAGAAAAACTGTTTTTT CASSDNHWDRGEKLFF TRBD1 once TRBJ1-4 TRBV25-1
TGTGCCAGCAGCGCGTCTGATGGTAGGGCCCAGTACTTC CASSASDGRAQYF - few TRBJ2-7 TRBV28
TGTGCCAGCTCACTTGGGGGGAACACTGAAGCTTTCTTT CASSLGGNTEAFF - once TRBJ1-1 TRBV18
TGTGCCAGCAGTGGACCGATGGGTGGGGGGCCCTACGAGCAGTACTTC CASSGPMGGGPYEQYF - - TRBJ2-7 TRBV6-1
TGTGCCAGCAGCGGCAGACAGGGGGGTTCACCCCTCCACTTT CASSGRQGGSPLHF TRBD1 - TRBJ1-6 TRBV9
TGTGCCACACGCAGGGATGAGAGCAATCAGCCCCAGCATTTT CATRRDESNQPQHF - - TRBJ1-5 TRBV19
TGTGCCAGTAGTATAAGGTTGGGGGCGCGGGGCACAGATACGCAGTATTTT CASSIRLGARGTDTQYF - - TRBJ2-3 TRBV19
TGTGCCAGTAGTATTAACCGAATCAATGAGCAGTTCTTC CASSINRINEQFF - - TRBJ2-1 TRBV19
TGTGCCAGCAGTTTACAGGGGTCGTGGGACGAGCAGTACTTC CASSLQGSWDEQYF TRBD1 - TRBJ2-7 TRBV7-9
TGCGCCAGCAGTGAGTCACTAGCGGGAGGCACAGATACGCAGTATTTT CASSESLAGGTDTQYF TRBD2 - TRBJ2-3 TRBV10-1
TGTGCCAGCAGCCCGCCGGCGGGAGGGACCTACGAGCAGTACTTC CASSPPAGGTYEQYF TRBD2 - TRBJ2-7 TRBV3-1/TRBV3-2
TGTGCCAGCAGTTTATTAGGGGGAGGCGGTGAAAAACTGTTTTTT CASSLLGGGGEKLFF - - TRBJ1-4 TRBV28
TGTGCCAGCTCACCACCGTCAACTAATGAAAAACTGTTTTTT CASSPPSTNEKLFF - - TRBJ1-4 TRBV18
TGTGCCAGTATCCCCATCTCTGGAAACACCATATATTTT CASIPISGNTIYF - - TRBJ1-3 TRBV19
TGTGCCAGCTCACCCAGGAACGCGAACACCGGGGAGCTGTTTTTT CASSPRNANTGELFF - - TRBJ2-2 TRBV18
TGTGCCAGCAGTTTATCGGGGGGGCTTGACTATGGCTACACCTTC CASSLSGGLDYGYTF - - TRBJ1-2 TRBV28
TGTGCCAGCCAAGGGGCGGATACGCAGTATTTT CASQGADTQYF - - TRBJ2-3 TRBV2
TGTGCCAGCAGTTACAGGCAGGATTACAATGAGCAGTTCTTC CASSYRQDYNEQFF - - TRBJ2-1 TRBV6-2/TRBV6-3
TGTGCCAGCAGTTACGGTATCGGTGGGGCCAACGTCCTGACTTTC CASSYGIGGANVLTF - - TRBJ2-6 TRBV6-5
TGTGCCACCAACGACAGAAATTCACCCCTCCACTTT CATNDRNSPLHF - - TRBJ1-6 TRBV10-3
TGTGCCAGCAGTCCATCGGGAGTTGGGACAGATACGCAGTATTTT CASSPSGVGTDTQYF - once TRBJ2-3 TRBV28
TGTGCCAGCAGCCAAGTATGGGCCCAGGGCTATGGCTACACCTTC CASSQVWAQGYGYTF - - TRBJ1-2 TRBV3-1/TRBV3-2
TGTGCCAGCTCTCCAGGGTCCTACGAGCAGTACTTC CASSPGSYEQYF - - TRBJ2-7 TRBV18
TGTGCCAGCAGCCAAGAGGGACTAGCGGGAGGATATTTTGAGACCCAGTACTTC CASSQEGLAGGYFETQYF TRBD2 - TRBJ2-5 TRBV4-2
TGCGCCAGCAGCTTGATGGGAGGGGACAATGAGCAGTTCTTC CASSLMGGDNEQFF TRBD2 - TRBJ2-1 TRBV5-1
TGTGCCAGCTCAAACGGGCCAAAAACGTTGTCAACTAATGAAAAACTGTTTTTT CASSNGPKTLSTNEKLFF - - TRBJ1-4 TRBV18
TGTGCCAGCAGCACCGGGGGCGGGACGTCCCAAGAGACCCAGTACTTC CASSTGGGTSQETQYF - - TRBJ2-5 TRBV5-6
TGTGCCAGCAGTGACTCTTGGACAGGTGGCGAAGCTTTCTTT CASSDSWTGGEAFF TRBD1 - TRBJ1-1 TRBV6-4
TGTGCCAGCAGCCAAGTCTTGACAGAGCAGTACTTC CASSQVLTEQYF - - TRBJ2-7 TRBV3-1/TRBV3-2
TGTGCCAGCAGTTTTCAGGGGACAGTGTACAATGAGCAGTTCTTC CASSFQGTVYNEQFF TRBD1 - TRBJ2-1 TRBV28
TGTGCCAGCAGCCCAGGACTAGCGGGTAGCGGGGAGCTGTTTTTT CASSPGLAGSGELFF TRBD2 few TRBJ2-2 TRBV3-1/TRBV3-2
TGTGCCAGTAAAGGACAGGGTCGAAACACTGAAGCTTTCTTT CASKGQGRNTEAFF TRBD1 - TRBJ1-1 TRBV19
TGTGCCAGCAGCTTGGGACTAGCGGAAATTACCTACGAGCAGTACTTC CASSLGLAEITYEQYF TRBD2 once TRBJ2-7 TRBV5-5
TGTGCCAGCAGCTTCCCTAATTCACCCCTCCACTTT CASSFPNSPLHF - once TRBJ1-6 TRBV7-9
TGTGCCAGCAGTCGCCAGGGGGCGTTCGATGACGAGCAGTACTTC CASSRQGAFDDEQYF TRBD1 - TRBJ2-7 TRBV27
TGTGCCAGCACCCTCTTGGGAACTGAAGCTTTCTTT CASTLLGTEAFF - - TRBJ1-1 TRBV3-1/TRBV3-2
TGTGCCACCAGCAGTGGGAACTCTGGAAACACCATATATTTT CATSSGNSGNTIYF - - TRBJ1-3 TRBV15
TGTGCCTGGCGTCTTCCACAGGGGATTCAGCCCCAGCATTTT CAWRLPQGIQPQHF TRBD1 - TRBJ1-5 TRBV30
TGTGCCAGCAGCCAGGGACAGGGAGGACCCCTCCACTTT CASSQGQGGPLHF TRBD1 - TRBJ1-6 TRBV7-8